This T cell receptor beta chain was sequenced for a study of beta chain features in type 1 diabetes. Study-level points and caveats: Shorter TCRB CDR3s, moderately but significantly so, were found in Type 1 diabetes patients in all four CD4+ subsets. Type 1 diabetes patients had fewer VDJ junction insertions and more deletions.

Trimming left V 4 bases short and J 0 bases short, with 7 bases between. The CDR3 is made up of 14 amino acids. Germline V CDR1 and CDR2: KGHSH, LQKENI. The authors reverse transcribed all of the isolated RNA, so sequencing captured expressed TCRB transcripts. TCRdb's table, derived via immunoSEQ multiplex PCR, lists solely in-frame clones and lacks some. Among hundreds of thousands of clones listed, roughly 12% were seen once. Only a few counts were recorded for this clone. Its matching antigen is unknown. Sequenced material: naive CD4+ T cells from blood. V usage is TRBV18 and J usage is TRBJ1-5; D not certain. The sequence was obtained from a man aged 18 to 29 with type 1 diabetes. The CDR3 loop is CASSLLYSNQPQHF. The CDR3 DNA reads TGTGCCAGCTCACTCCTATATAGCAATCAGCCCCAGCATTTT. Complete variable domain (other parts from reference TRBV18 and TRBJ1-5): NAGVMQNPRHLVRRRGQEARLRCSPMKGHSHVYWYRQLPEEGLKFMVYLQKENIIDESGMPKERFSAEFPKEGPSILRIQQVVRGDSAAYFCASSLLYSNQPQHFGDGTRLSIL.